Listed below are T cell receptor beta chains from one sample, sequenced in a study of identical twins. TCRdb redid the calling of the 5' RACE reads with MiXCR, one entry per CDR3 protein. The table has around 250,000 distinct CDR3 sequences, around 7% seen once. These same data were also listed under a study on yellow fever vaccine responses in identical twins.

The sequencing sample was made of memory (CD45RO+) T cells sorted from blood. The receptors derive from a young woman in good health. CDR3s include the opening cysteine and the closing phenylalanine or tryptophan. The order of the fields is V gene, clone size, D gene, J gene, CDR3 DNA, CDR3 protein. A D gene is named only where the DNA matches it firmly. Rows give clone size only sometimes, using once, few, many, or a class for an expanded clone.

>TRBV9|many|-|TRBJ1-3
TGTGCCAGCAGCGTAGGGGAATCTGGAAACACCATATATTTT
CASSVGESGNTIYF
>TRBV20-1|-|-|TRBJ1-4
TGCAGTGCTAGAGAAGGTAGTAACGAAAAACTGTTTTTT
CSAREGSNEKLFF
>TRBV24-1|many|-|TRBJ2-5
TGTGCCACCAGTGATTTGTGGATTAGCGGAAGAGGAGAGACCCAGTACTTC
CATSDLWISGRGETQYF
>TRBV7-2|few|-|TRBJ2-3
TGTGCCAGCAGCTTAGTCCCGGAGACAGATACGCAGTATTTT
CASSLVPETDTQYF
>TRBV5-1|-|TRBD2|TRBJ2-7
TGCGCCAGCAGCTCCGGGACTAGCGGGAGCTTCCGCGAGCAGTACTTC
CASSSGTSGSFREQYF
>TRBV3-1|few|-|TRBJ2-7
TGTGCCAGCAGCCCACCCGGCGGGCCGCCCTACGAGCAGTACTTC
CASSPPGGPPYEQYF
>TRBV20-1|many|TRBD2|TRBJ2-1
TGCAGTGCTAGACGCGGGAGGGCCCCCTACAATGAGCAGTTCTTC
CSARRGRAPYNEQFF
>TRBV5-6|few|-|TRBJ1-1
TGTGCCAGCAGCCCCGGGCGGAGTGAAGCTTTCTTT
CASSPGRSEAFF
>TRBV20-1|many|-|TRBJ2-5
TGCAGTGCTAGAGATGAGGCAGGGTACCAAGAGACCCAGTACTTC
CSARDEAGYQETQYF
>TRBV2|few|-|TRBJ1-3
TGTGCCAGCAGGCAGGGTGGAAACACCATATATTTT
CASRQGGNTIYF
>TRBV11-2|few|TRBD1|TRBJ2-5
TGTGCCAGCAGCAACGGACAGGAAGAGACCCAGTACTTC
CASSNGQEETQYF
>TRBV28|many|-|TRBJ2-5
TGTGCCAGCAATACGGCAGGGAAAGAGACCCAGTACTTC
CASNTAGKETQYF
>TRBV21-1|-|-|TRBJ2-3
TGTGCCACCAGCAAAGATAGTCCGCGGGAGGGAATATCCACAGATACGCAGTATTTT
CATSKDSPREGISTDTQYF
>TRBV10-2|many|-|TRBJ2-5
TGCGCCAGCAGTGATTTGAAGGATAGGTACTTC
CASSDLKDRYF
>TRBV29-1|many|-|TRBJ1-1
TGCAGCGTTATTGGAGGGGCTGAAGCTTTCTTT
CSVIGGAEAFF
>TRBV5-6|many|TRBD1|TRBJ2-1
TGTGCCAGCAGCGCGCGGGACAGGGGTTCCTACAATGAGCAGTTCTTC
CASSARDRGSYNEQFF
>TRBV6-1|few|-|TRBJ1-5
TGTGCCAGTTCGGGCAGGGGAATGAGCAATCAGCCCCAGCATTTT
CASSGRGMSNQPQHF
>TRBV4-1|many|TRBD2|TRBJ2-1
TGCGCCAGCAGCCAAGATTGGCCGGGTCGAGCGGGAGGGTACTATGAGCAGTTCTTC
CASSQDWPGRAGGYYEQFF
>TRBV7-9|few|-|TRBJ2-7
TGTGCCAGCAGCTTAGGCGATCCAGGGAGTGGCGAGCAGTACTTC
CASSLGDPGSGEQYF
>TRBV6-2/TRBV6-3|-|-|TRBJ2-5
TGTGCCAGCAGTTTGAAAGGATGGCACCAAGAGACCCAGTACTTC
CASSLKGWHQETQYF
>TRBV19|many|TRBD2|TRBJ2-1
TGTGCCAGTAGTATAGTAAGCGGGAGAGTAAATGAGCAGTTCTTC
CASSIVSGRVNEQFF
>TRBV10-3|many|TRBD1|TRBJ1-2
TGTGCCATCAGCAACGGACAGGGTGGGGATGGCTACACCTTC
CAISNGQGGDGYTF
>TRBV7-3|-|TRBD2|TRBJ2-6
TGTGCCAGCAGCTCTGGACTAGCGGGCCTCTCTGGGGCCAACGTCCTGACTTTC
CASSSGLAGLSGANVLTF
>TRBV28|many|-|TRBJ2-1
TGTGCCAGCAGGGGGACTTGGATGTACAATGAGCAGTTCTTC
CASRGTWMYNEQFF
>TRBV20-1|-|TRBD1|TRBJ1-5
TGCAGTGCTAGAGGGCGGGACAGGGGGCTACAGCCCCAGCATTTT
CSARGRDRGLQPQHF
>TRBV24-1|many|-|TRBJ2-3
TGTGCCACCAGTGATGCAGGGAAAAGAAACACAGATACGCAGTATTTT
CATSDAGKRNTDTQYF
>TRBV4-1|few|-|TRBJ2-7
TGCGCCAGCAGCAAAATTCTTGCGTCCTACGAGCAGTACTTC
CASSKILASYEQYF
>TRBV6-5|few|TRBD2|TRBJ2-7
TGTGCCAGCAGCTTAAGTAGCGGGAGGGATAGCGAGCAGTACTTC
CASSLSSGRDSEQYF
>TRBV12-3/TRBV12-4|many|TRBD1|TRBJ2-2
TGTGCCAGCAGCCAAGGACAGGGGGTTTGGGGGGAGCTGTTTTTT
CASSQGQGVWGELFF
>TRBV19|few|TRBD2|TRBJ2-1
TGTGCCAGTAAAAGCGGGGAATACAATGAGCAGTTCTTC
CASKSGEYNEQFF
>TRBV24-1|many|TRBD2|TRBJ2-7
TGTGCCACCAGTGGATCCGGGACTAGCCAATACGAGCAGTACTTC
CATSGSGTSQYEQYF
>TRBV4-2|few|TRBD2|TRBJ2-5
TGTGCCAGCAGCCTTGGGCGGGAGGTAGGAGAGACCCAGTACTTC
CASSLGREVGETQYF
>TRBV2|many|TRBD2|TRBJ2-3
TGTGCCAGCAGCCCCGGGACTAGCGGTTATACGCAGTATTTT
CASSPGTSGYTQYF
>TRBV10-3|many|TRBD1|TRBJ1-2
TGTGCCATCAGTGAAAGGGGGCTCTATGGCTACACCTTC
CAISERGLYGYTF
>TRBV5-1|many|-|TRBJ1-6
TGCGCCAGCAGCTTCATGAAGAGCGACAGGACGCCTTCACCCCTCCACTTT
CASSFMKSDRTPSPLHF
>TRBV7-3|-|-|TRBJ2-2
TGTGCCAGCAGCCCCCTGAGGGGCGGGGAGCTGTTTTTT
CASSPLRGGELFF
>TRBV3-1|many|TRBD1|TRBJ1-2
TGTGCCAGCAGTCATCGTGGGACGGGACAGATCTACTATGGCTACACCTTC
CASSHRGTGQIYYGYTF
>TRBV2|-|-|TRBJ2-5
TGTGCCAGCAGTCAACAGGGGACCCAGTACTTC
CASSQQGTQYF
>TRBV10-2|-|-|TRBJ1-1
TGCGCCAGCGAGTCAGGGAACACTGAAGCTTTCTTT
CASESGNTEAFF
>TRBV12-3/TRBV12-4|-|-|TRBJ1-5
TGTGCCAGCAGACCCACAGGGTTCGCTCAGCCCCAGCATTTT
CASRPTGFAQPQHF
>TRBV11-1|many|-|TRBJ2-5
TGTGCCAGCAGCTTACCATCATCGGACTTAATGAAAGCCCAAGAGACCCAGTACTTC
CASSLPSSDLMKAQETQYF
>TRBV6-2/TRBV6-3|-|-|TRBJ2-1
TGTGCCAGCAGCCCCGGCAGGGGGGGGAATGAGCAGTTCTTC
CASSPGRGGNEQFF